The 9 T cell receptor beta chains below all came from one sample that was sequenced in a study of regulatory T cells in long-lasting Graves disease. Researchers made TCR beta libraries by using iRepertoire HTBI primers and running Arm-PCR on CDR3 regions. From the multiplex PCR reads, TCRdb called clonotypes with MiXCR, one entry per CDR3 protein. This table holds about 340,000 distinct CDR3 sequences, about 19% found once. The time point here: persistent/refractory GD, antithyroid drugs over 5 years with positive TRAb. After RNA was extracted from PBMCs, the TCR library was made from it. Sequenced material: peripheral blood mononuclear cells (PBMCs), taken when the disease was refractory, from a patient treated with antithyroid drugs. The origin of the receptors is a female donor with Graves disease.

The chain has TRBV5-1 and TRBJ2-5, with D maybe TRBD2 (6 bases). The CDR3 contains 13 residues. The germline gives CDR1 SGHRS, CDR2 YFSETQ. Trimming cost V 4 bases and J 4 bases, with 11 bases left between them. CDR3 coding DNA: TGCGCCAGCAGCGGGGGACTGAGAGAGACCCAGTACTTC. Its protein is CASSGGLRETQYF.

J is TRBJ2-1 and V is TRBV10-2, with no clear D. V gave up 6 bases and J gave up 4 bases, with 4 bases separating them. The length of the CDR3 is 11 residues. CDR1 WSHSY and CDR2 SAAADI come from the germline V gene. The CDR3 spells CASRFYNEQFF. DNA for the CDR3: TGCGCCAGCAGATTTTACAATGAGCAGTTCTTC.

There are many counts of this clonotype. The chain has TRBV12-3 or TRBV12-4 and TRBJ2-5, with D tentatively TRBD1 (6 bases). There are 13 residues in the CDR3. V lost 3 bases, J lost 3 bases, and 8 bases lay in between. The CDR3 is CASSFGTKETQYF. In DNA form, the CDR3 reads TGTGCCAGCAGTTTTGGGACAAAAGAGACCCAGTACTTC.

This clonotype was seen more than once but under ten times. The V and J genes are TRBV19 and TRBJ1-1, with 8 bases fitting TRBD1. V shed 2 bases, J shed 5 bases, and the junction held 7 bases outside the gene matches. This CDR3 region has 15 residues. CDR1 is LNHDA and CDR2 is SQIVND in the germline V gene (reference sequence). DNA of the CDR3: TGTGCCAGTAGTATACCCAGGGGGCGAAGGACTGAAGCTTTCTTT. This encodes CASSIPRGRRTEAFF.

This clonotype was found many times. The genes are TRBV5-1 and TRBJ1-1; D call uncertain. Germline V gives CDR1 SGHRS, CDR2 YFSETQ. Trimming cost V 0 bases and J 0 bases, with 9 bases left between them. The CDR3 is 15 amino acids. In DNA form, the CDR3 reads TGCGCCAGCAGCTTGGTTCCAGACTTGAACACTGAAGCTTTCTTT. Its translation is CASSLVPDLNTEAFF.

The sample holds a few counts of this clonotype. Compared with germline, one end of the junction differs, possibly owing to a read error. The CDR3 loop reads CASGQELTAGPLGGYTF. The DNA of the CDR3 is TGTGCCAGCGGCCAAGAACTAACAGCAGGGCCTCTCGGGGGCTACACCTTC. The chain links TRBV3-1 to TRBJ1-2; TRBD1 is a possible D gene (5 bases). The CDR3 consists of 17 residues. Per germline, CDR1 LGHDT and CDR2 YNNKEL (reference sequence).

This clonotype showed up just a few times. The V and J genes are TRBV9 and TRBJ2-5, with D perhaps TRBD1 (5 bases). Near its end, the DNA agrees better with TRBJ2-1, so the J call may be wrong. From germline, CDR1 is SGDLS and CDR2 YYNGEE. The length of the CDR3 is 14 residues. Here the CDR3 DNA reads TGTGCCAGCAGCGTAGGGGGCGTTGGTAGTGAGCAGTTCTTC. Translation gives CASSVGGVGSEQFF.

This clonotype was detected ten times or more. The genes are TRBV12-3 or TRBV12-4 and TRBJ2-4; 8 bases map to TRBD1. The CDR3 totals 13 residues. V trimming: 8 bases; J trimming: 8 bases; junction bases outside the gene matches: 8. CDR3 DNA sequence: TGTGCCAGCCACCCCGACAGGGGAGACATTCAGTACTTC. It codes for CASHPDRGDIQYF.

This clonotype came up a few times. J is TRBJ1-6 and V is TRBV5-1, with D tentatively TRBD1 (5 bases). The length of the CDR3 is 15 residues. Germline V gene lookup returns CDR1 SGHRS and CDR2 YFSETQ. Trimming left V 4 bases short and J 7 bases short, with 15 bases between. The CDR3 is CASSESGLGNSPLHF. The CDR3 DNA is TGCGCCAGCAGCGAATCGGGACTGGGAAATTCACCCCTCCACTTT.